This T cell receptor beta chain is from a study of OX40 agonist ivuxolimab in advanced cancers. Study-wide background: Head and neck, renal cell, melanoma or hepatocellular carcinoma were the cancers that dose-escalation patients had. The study's findings and limits: The study observed clonal expansion of CD4+ and CD8+ blood T cells by week 6 at 0.1 to 3.0 mg/kg.

TCRdb keeps only in-frame clones here, not all; method: immunoSEQ multiplex PCR. The sample contains some 50,000 clones, about 88% of which appear only once. To note about this clone: Its antigen is unidentified.

The CDR3 is made up of 15 amino acids. Per germline, CDR1 MDHEN and CDR2 SYDVKM. V lost 6 bases and J lost 0, with 15 bases in between. This chain connects TRBV28 to TRBJ2-7, with no clear D. This specimen was CD4+ or CD8+ T cells sorted from blood, taken in a trial of the OX40 agonist ivuxolimab. The source is an adult with an advanced solid tumor such as melanoma, head and neck, liver or kidney cancer. CDR3 amino acids: CASRPPFRSSYEQYF. DNA of the CDR3: TGTGCCAGCAGGCCCCCCTTCAGGAGCTCCTACGAGCAGTACTTC.